The source of this T cell receptor (beta chain) is a study of CD8+ T cells in alopecia areata. Study context: Among treated patients, oral tofacitinib was administered at 5 to 10 mg twice daily. Patients took tofacitinib for 6 to 18 months, followed by 6 drug-free months. Points from the study as a whole: Tofacitinib yielded significantly lower scalp clonality and fewer expanded CD8+ clones among the top 100.

Remarks on this clone: Its antigen is not identified.

Following RNA extraction, reverse transcription yielded cDNA that acted as the sequencing template. TCRdb's table, derived via immunoSEQ multiplex PCR, lists solely in-frame clones and lacks some. The table lists 150,000 to 200,000 clones, roughly 64% of them singletons, with around 13% in the top ten. J lost 3 bases, V lost 2 bases, and 9 bases had no gene match. Germline-derived CDR1 and CDR2 are MGHRA and YSYEKL. The length of the CDR3 is 17 residues. Treatment denoted: oral pan-JAK inhibitor, 5-10 mg twice daily. The material was CD8+ T cells sorted from blood, obtained at week 24, from a patient treated with tofacitinib. The chain uses TRBV4-1 and TRBJ2-7, with 11 bases that match TRBD1. The TCR sequence derives from a human donor with alopecia areata. The CDR3 sequence is CASSQLRTGGKNYEQYF. CDR3 coding DNA: TGCGCCAGCAGCCAACTCAGGACAGGGGGCAAAAACTACGAGCAGTACTTC.